This record looks at one TCR beta chain sequence and its context. The antigen remains undetermined. This sample stems from a study of shared clonotypes between healthy human individuals. The wider study: The plates for each donor numbered three CD4 naive, three CD4 memory, two CD8 naive and one CD8 memory.

Whole-study findings and limits: Exclusively blood specimens were collected; tissue repertoires likely differ.

CD45RO-negative, CCR7-positively selected cells formed the naive CD8 fraction, excluding terminally differentiated effector memory CD45RA+ cells. The donors were all Caucasian adults (living in Nashville, Tennessee). Trimming left V 4 bases short and J 12 bases short, with 22 bases between. Germline V gives CDR1 SGDLS, CDR2 YYNGEE. This CDR3 has 14 amino acids. As handled by the study authors: Junction-only sequences produced by ImmunoSEQ had no quality scores, so filtering differed. The table came from immunoSEQ multiplex PCR; TCRdb's copy has only in-frame clones and leaves some out. For V, J and clone size, that table is used; D and trimming come from the DNA. The sample yields around 560,000 clones, roughly 95% seen once.

This clonotype originated in a woman aged 25 to 39 in good health. Sequences were obtained from naive CD8+ T cells sorted from blood. This rearrangement joins TRBV9 to TRBJ1-1; no definite D call. CDR3 sequence (DNA): TGTGCCAGCAGCCCCCAAGCGGTAGATCCACTGACTTTCTTT. Its translation: CASSPQAVDPLTFF.